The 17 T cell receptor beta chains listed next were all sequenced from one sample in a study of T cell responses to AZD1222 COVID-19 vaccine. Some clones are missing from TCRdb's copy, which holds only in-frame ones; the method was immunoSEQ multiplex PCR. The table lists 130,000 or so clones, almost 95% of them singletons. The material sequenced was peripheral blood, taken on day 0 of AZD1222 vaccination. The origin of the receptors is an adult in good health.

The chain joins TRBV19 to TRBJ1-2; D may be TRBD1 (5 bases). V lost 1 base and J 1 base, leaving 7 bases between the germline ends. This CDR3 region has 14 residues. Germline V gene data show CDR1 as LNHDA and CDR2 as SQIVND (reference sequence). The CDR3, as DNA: TGTGCCAGTAGTATAGTTCAGGGTAACTATGGCTACACCTTC. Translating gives CASSIVQGNYGYTF.

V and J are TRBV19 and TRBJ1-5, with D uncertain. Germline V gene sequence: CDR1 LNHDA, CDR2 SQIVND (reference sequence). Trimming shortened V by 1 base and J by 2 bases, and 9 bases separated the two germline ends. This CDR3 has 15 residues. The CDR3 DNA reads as TGTGCCAGTAGTATAGGCACGAAAGGCAATCAGCCCCAGCATTTT. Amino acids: CASSIGTKGNQPQHF.

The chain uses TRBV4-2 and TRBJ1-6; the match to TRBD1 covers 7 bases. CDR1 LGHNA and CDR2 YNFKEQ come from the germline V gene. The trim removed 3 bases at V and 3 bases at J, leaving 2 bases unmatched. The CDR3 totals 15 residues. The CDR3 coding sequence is TGTGCCAGCAGCCAGGGGACAGACTATAATTCACCCCTCCACTTT. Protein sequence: CASSQGTDYNSPLHF.

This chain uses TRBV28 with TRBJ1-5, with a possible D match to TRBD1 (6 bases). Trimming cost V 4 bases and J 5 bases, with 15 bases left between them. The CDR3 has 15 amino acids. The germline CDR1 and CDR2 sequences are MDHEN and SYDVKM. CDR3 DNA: TGTGCCAGCAGTTACCGGACAGCGGCCGATCAGCCCCAGCATTTT. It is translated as CASSYRTAADQPQHF.

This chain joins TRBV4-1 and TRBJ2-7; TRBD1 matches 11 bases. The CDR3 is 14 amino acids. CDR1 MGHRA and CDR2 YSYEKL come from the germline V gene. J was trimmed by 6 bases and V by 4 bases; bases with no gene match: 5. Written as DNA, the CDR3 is TGCGCCAGCAGCCTTTCGGACAGGGGGCTCGAGCAGTACTTC. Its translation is CASSLSDRGLEQYF.

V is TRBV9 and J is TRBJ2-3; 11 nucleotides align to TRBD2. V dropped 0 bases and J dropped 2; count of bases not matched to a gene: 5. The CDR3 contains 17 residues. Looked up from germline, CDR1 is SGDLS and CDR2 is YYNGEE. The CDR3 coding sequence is TGTGCCAGCAGCGTAGGGCTAGCGGGAGGACTCACAGATACGCAGTATTTT. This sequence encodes CASSVGLAGGLTDTQYF.

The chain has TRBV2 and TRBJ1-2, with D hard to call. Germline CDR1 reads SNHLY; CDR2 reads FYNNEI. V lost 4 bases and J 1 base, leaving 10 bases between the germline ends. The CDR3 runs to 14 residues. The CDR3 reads CASSVQLNNYGYTF. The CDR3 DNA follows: TGTGCCAGCAGTGTCCAGCTAAATAACTATGGCTACACCTTC. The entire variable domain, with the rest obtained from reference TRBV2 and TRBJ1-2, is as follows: EPEVTQTPSHQVTQMGQEVILRCVPISNHLYFYWYRQILGQKVEFLVSFYNNEISEKSEIFDDQFSVERPDGSNFTLKIRSTKLEDSAMYFCASSVQLNNYGYTFGSGTRLTVV.

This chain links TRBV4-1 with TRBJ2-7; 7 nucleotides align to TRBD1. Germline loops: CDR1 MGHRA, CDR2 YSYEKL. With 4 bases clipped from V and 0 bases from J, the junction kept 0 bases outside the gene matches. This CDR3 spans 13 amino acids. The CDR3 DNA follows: TGCGCCAGCAGCCGGGACAGCTCCTACGAGCAGTACTTC. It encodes CASSRDSSYEQYF.

The CDR3 nucleotides read TGTGCCAGTAAGCGCCGGGACAGGGCCTATGGCTACACCTTC. Its translation is CASKRRDRAYGYTF. J is TRBJ1-2 and V is TRBV19, with 9 bases matching TRBD1. Unmatched junction bases numbered 7, after V lost 7 bases and J lost 4 bases. The CDR3 totals 14 residues. The germline V gene encodes CDR1 LNHDA and CDR2 SQIVND (reference sequence).

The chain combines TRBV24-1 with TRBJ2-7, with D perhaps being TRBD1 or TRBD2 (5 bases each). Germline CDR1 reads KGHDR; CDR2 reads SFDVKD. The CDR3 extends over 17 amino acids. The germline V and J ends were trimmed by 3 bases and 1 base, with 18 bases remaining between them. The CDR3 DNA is TGTGCCACCAGTGATAACATTATCCGGGACGCTTCCTACGAGCAGTACTTC. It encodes CATSDNIIRDASYEQYF.

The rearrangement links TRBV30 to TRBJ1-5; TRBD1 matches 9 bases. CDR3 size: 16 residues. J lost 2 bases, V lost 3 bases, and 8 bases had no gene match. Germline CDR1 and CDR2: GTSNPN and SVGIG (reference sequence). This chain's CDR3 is CAWSARQGVGNQPQHF. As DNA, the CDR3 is TGTGCCTGGAGCGCCAGACAGGGGGTAGGCAATCAGCCCCAGCATTTT.

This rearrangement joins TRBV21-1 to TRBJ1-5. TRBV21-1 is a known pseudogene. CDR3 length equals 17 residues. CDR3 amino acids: CASSKKGRKNSNQPQHF. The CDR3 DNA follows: TGTGCCAGCAGCAAAAAGGGGAGAAAGAATAGCAATCAGCCCCAGCATTTT.

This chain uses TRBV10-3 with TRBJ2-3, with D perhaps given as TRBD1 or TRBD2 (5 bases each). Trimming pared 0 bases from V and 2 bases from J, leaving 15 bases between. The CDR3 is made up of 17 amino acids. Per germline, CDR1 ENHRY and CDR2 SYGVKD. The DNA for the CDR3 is TGTGCCATCAGTGAGTCGAAACGGGGCCGCTACACAGATACGCAGTATTTT. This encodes CAISESKRGRYTDTQYF.

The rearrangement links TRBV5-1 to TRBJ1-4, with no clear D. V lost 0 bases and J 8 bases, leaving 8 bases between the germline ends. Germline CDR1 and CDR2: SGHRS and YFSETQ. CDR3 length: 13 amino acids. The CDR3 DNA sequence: TGCGCCAGCAGCTTGGGCGTGGAGGAAAAACTGTTTTTT. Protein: CASSLGVEEKLFF.

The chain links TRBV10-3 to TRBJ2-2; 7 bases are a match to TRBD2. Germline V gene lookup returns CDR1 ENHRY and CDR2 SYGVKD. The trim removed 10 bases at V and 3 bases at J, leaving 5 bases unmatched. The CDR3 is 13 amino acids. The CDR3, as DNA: TGTGCCACGGGGGGTATCGACACCGGGGAGCTGTTTTTT. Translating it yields CATGGIDTGELFF.

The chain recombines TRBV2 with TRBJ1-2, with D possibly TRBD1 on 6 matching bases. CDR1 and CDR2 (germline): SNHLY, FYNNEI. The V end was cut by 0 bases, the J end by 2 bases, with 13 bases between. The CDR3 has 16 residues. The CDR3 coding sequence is TGTGCCAGCAGTGAAGCGTCAGGGGAGGGGAACTATGGCTACACCTTC. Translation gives CASSEASGEGNYGYTF.

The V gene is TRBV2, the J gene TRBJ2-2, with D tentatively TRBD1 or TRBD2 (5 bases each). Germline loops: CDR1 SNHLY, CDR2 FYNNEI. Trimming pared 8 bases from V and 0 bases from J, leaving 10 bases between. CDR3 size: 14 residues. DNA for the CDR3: TGTGCCAGCTCGAGGGGCGCGAACACCGGGGAGCTGTTTTTT. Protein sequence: CASSRGANTGELFF.